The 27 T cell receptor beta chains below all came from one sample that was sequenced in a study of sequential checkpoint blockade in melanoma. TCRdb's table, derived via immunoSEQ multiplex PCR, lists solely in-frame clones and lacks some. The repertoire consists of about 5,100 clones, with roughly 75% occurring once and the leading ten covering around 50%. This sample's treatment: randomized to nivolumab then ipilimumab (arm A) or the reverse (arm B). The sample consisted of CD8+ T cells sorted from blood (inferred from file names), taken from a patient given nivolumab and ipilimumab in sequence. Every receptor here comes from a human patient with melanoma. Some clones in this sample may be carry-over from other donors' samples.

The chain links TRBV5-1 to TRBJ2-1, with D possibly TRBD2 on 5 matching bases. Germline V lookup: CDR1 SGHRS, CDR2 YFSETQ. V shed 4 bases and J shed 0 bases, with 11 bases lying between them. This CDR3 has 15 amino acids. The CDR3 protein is CASSDGLTSYNEQFF. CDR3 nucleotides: TGCGCCAGCAGCGATGGACTGACCTCCTACAATGAGCAGTTCTTC.

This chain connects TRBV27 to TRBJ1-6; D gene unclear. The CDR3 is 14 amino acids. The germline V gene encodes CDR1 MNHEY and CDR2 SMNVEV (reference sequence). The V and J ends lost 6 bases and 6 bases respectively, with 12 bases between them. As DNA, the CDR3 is TGTGCCAGCAGACCGGGATTCGCTAATTCACCCCTCCACTTT. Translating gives CASRPGFANSPLHF.

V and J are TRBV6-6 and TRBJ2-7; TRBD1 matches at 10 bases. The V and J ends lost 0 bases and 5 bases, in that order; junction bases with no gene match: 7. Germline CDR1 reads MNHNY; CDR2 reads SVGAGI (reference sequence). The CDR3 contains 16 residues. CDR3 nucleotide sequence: TGTGCCAGCAGTTACTCGAAGGACAGGGGGTTTCACGAGCAGTACTTC. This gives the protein CASSYSKDRGFHEQYF.

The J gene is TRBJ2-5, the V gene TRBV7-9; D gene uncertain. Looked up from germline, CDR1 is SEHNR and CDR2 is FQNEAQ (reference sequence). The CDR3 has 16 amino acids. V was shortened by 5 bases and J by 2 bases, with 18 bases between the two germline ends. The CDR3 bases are TGTGCCAGCAGCGTAGGGCTCCAGGTGTTTCAAGAGACCCAGTACTTC. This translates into CASSVGLQVFQETQYF.

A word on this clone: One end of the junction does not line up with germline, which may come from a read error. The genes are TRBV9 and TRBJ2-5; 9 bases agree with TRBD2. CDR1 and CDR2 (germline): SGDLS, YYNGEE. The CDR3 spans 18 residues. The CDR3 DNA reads TGTGCCAGCAACGTAGTACCCGAGGAGGCGGGGGGGCTCGAGACCCAGTACTTC. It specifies CASNVVPEEAGGLETQYF.

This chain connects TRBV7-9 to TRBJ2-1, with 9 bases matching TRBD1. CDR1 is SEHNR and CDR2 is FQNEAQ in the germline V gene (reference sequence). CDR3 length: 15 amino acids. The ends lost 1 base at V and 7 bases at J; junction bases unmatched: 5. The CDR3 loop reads CASSLEGQGMNEQFF. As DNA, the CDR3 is TGTGCCAGCAGCTTAGAGGGACAGGGTATGAATGAGCAGTTCTTC.

CDR3 coding DNA: TGTGCCAGCAGTTTCGGACAGGGGGTTCTATTGGAGTGGTACAATGAGCAGTTCTTC. It is translated as CASSFGQGVLLEWYNEQFF. The chain carries TRBV27 and TRBJ2-1, with TRBD1 matching 10 bases. V trimming: 3 bases; J trimming: 4 bases; junction bases outside the gene matches: 15. The CDR3 consists of 19 residues. Germline assignment: CDR1 MNHEY and CDR2 SMNVEV (reference sequence).

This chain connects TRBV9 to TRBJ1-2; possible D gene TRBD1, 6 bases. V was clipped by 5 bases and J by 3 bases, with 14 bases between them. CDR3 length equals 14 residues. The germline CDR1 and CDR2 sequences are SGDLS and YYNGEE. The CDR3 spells CASSFRGHDYGYTF. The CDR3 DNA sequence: TGTGCCAGCAGTTTCAGGGGCCACGACTATGGCTACACCTTC.

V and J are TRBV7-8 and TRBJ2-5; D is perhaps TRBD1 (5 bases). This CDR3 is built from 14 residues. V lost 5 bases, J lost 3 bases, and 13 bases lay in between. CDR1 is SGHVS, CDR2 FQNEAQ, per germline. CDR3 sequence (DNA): TGTGCCAGCAGCACCCCAGGGAAGGAAGAGACCCAGTACTTC. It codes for CASSTPGKEETQYF. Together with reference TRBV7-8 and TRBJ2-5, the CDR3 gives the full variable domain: GAGVSQSPRYKVAKRGQDVALRCDPISGHVSLFWYQQALGQGPEFLTYFQNEAQLDKSGLPSDRFFAERPEGSVSTLKIQRTQQEDSAVYLCASSTPGKEETQYFGPGTRLLVL.

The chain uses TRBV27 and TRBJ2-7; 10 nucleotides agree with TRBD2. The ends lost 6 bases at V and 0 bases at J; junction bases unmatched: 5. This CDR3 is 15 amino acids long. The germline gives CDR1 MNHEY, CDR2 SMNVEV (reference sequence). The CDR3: CASRPLAGTSYEQYF. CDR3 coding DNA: TGTGCCAGCAGACCACTAGCGGGGACCTCCTACGAGCAGTACTTC.

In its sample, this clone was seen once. DNA of the CDR3: TGTGCCAGCAGCTGGAACAGTAACTATGGCTACACCTTC. Translating it yields CASSWNSNYGYTF. The chain recombines TRBV7-2 with TRBJ1-2; no clear D. V was pared by 4 bases and J by 1 base, with 7 bases between. From germline, CDR1 is SGHTA and CDR2 FQGNSA. The CDR3 totals 13 residues.

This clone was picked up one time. The CDR3 nucleotides read TGTGCCATCAGTGAGTCGACAGGGCGAAATGAAAAACTGTTTTTT. Protein sequence: CAISESTGRNEKLFF. This chain connects TRBV10-3 to TRBJ1-4, with 7 bases aligning to TRBD1. Per germline, CDR1 ENHRY and CDR2 SYGVKD. With 0 bases clipped from V and 5 bases from J, the junction kept 3 bases outside the gene matches. The CDR3 covers 15 residues.

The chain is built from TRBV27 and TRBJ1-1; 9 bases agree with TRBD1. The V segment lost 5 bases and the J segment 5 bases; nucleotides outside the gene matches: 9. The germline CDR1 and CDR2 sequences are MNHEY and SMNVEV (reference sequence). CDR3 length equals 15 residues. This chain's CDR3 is CASSLKRTGVTEAFF. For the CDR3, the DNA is TGTGCCAGCAGTCTAAAAAGGACAGGGGTGACTGAAGCTTTCTTT.

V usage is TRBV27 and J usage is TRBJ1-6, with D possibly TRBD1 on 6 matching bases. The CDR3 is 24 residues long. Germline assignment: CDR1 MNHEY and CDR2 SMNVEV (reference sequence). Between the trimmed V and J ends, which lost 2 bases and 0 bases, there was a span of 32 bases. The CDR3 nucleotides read TGTGCCAGCAGTTTACCCCAAAGACAGGCCGATGTTCGCCTTTTCAGCTCCTATAATTCACCCCTCCACTTT. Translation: CASSLPQRQADVRLFSSYNSPLHF.

The CDR3 sequence: CASRASGTGGYEQYF. Here the CDR3 DNA reads TGTGCCAGCAGAGCCTCTGGGACAGGGGGCTACGAGCAGTACTTC. The gene calls are TRBV5-4 and TRBJ2-7; 11 positions agree with TRBD1. The CDR3 sequence is 15 residues long. J gave up 3 bases and V 5 bases, and 7 bases lay outside the gene matches. The germline CDR1 and CDR2 sequences are SGHNT and YYREEE (reference sequence). Full variable domain (outside the CDR3, taken from reference TRBV5-4 and TRBJ2-7): ETGVTQSPTHLIKTRGQQVTLRCSSQSGHNTVSWYQQALGQGPQFIFQYYREEENGRGNFPPRFSGLQFPNYSSELNVNALELDDSALYLCASRASGTGGYEQYFGPGTRLTVT.

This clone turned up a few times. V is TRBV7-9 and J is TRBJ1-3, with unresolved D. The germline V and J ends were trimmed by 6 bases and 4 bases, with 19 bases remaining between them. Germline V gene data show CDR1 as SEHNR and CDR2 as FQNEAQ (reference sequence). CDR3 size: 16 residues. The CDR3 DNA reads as TGTGCCAGCAGGCCCCAGGAGGCAGCCAGAGGAAACACCATATATTTT. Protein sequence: CASRPQEAARGNTIYF.

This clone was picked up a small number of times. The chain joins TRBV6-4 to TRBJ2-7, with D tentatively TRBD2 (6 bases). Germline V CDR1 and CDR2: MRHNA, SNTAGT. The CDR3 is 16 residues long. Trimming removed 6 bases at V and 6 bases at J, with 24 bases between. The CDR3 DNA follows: TGTGCCAGCAGCCCCGTCCCGGCGGGGACCCCGAGCGAGCAGTACTTC. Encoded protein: CASSPVPAGTPSEQYF.

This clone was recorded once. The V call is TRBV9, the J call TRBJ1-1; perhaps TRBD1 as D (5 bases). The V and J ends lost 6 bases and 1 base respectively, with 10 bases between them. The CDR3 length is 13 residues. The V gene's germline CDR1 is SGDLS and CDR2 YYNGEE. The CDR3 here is CASMGQQNTEAFF. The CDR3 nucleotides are TGTGCCAGCATGGGGCAGCAGAACACTGAAGCTTTCTTT.

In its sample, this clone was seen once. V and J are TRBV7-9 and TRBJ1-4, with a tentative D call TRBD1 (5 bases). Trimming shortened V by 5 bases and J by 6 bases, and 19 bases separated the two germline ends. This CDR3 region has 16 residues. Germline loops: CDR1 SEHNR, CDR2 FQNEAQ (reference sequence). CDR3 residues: CASSPARGGRDEKLFF. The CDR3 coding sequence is TGTGCCAGCAGCCCAGCCCGGGGGGGAAGGGATGAAAAACTGTTTTTT.

The CDR3 sequence is CASSLTGSNEQFF. Here the CDR3 DNA reads TGTGCCAGCAGTTTAACAGGATCCAATGAGCAGTTCTTC. The chain is built from TRBV27 and TRBJ2-1, with D possibly being TRBD1 (5 bases). Germline CDR1 MNHEY, CDR2 SMNVEV (reference sequence). CDR3 size: 13 residues. The V end lost 2 bases, the J end lost 6 bases, and 8 bases lay between the germline ends.

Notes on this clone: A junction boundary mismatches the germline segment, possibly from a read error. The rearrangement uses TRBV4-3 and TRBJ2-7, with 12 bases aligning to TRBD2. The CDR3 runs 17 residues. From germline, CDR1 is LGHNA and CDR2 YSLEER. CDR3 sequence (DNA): TGCGCCAGCAGCCTGACCAGACTAGCGGGGGACGTCCACGAGCAGTGCTTC. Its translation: CASSLTRLAGDVHEQCF.

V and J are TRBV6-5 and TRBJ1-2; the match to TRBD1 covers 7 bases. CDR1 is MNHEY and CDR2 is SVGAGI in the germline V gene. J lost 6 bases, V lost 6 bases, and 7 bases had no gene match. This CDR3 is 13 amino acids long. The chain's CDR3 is CASSQGQLNGYTF. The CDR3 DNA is TGTGCCAGCAGCCAGGGACAGTTAAATGGCTACACCTTC.

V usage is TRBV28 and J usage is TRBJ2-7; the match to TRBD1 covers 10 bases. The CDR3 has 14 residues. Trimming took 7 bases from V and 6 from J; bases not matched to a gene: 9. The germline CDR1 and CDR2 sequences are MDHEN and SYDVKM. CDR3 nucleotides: TGTGCCAGCACACGAGGGACAGGGGCGGCCGAGCAGTACTTC. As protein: CASTRGTGAAEQYF.

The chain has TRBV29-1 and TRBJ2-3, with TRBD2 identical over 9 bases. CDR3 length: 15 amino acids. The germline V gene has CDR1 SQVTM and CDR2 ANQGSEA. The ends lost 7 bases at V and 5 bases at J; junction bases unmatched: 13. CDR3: CSADSQRGARDTQYF. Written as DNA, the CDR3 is TGCAGCGCCGACAGTCAGCGGGGGGCAAGAGATACGCAGTATTTT.

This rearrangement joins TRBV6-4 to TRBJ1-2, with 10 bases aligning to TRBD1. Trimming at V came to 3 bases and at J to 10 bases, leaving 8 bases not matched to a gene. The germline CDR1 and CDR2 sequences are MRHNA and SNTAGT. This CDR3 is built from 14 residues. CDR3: CASSERYGTGDYTF. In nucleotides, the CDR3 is TGTGCCAGCAGTGAAAGATACGGGACAGGGGACTACACCTTC.

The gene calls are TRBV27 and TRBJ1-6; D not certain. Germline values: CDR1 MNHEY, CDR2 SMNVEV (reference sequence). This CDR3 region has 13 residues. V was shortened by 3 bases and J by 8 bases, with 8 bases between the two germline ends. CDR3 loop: CASSFRVDSPLHF. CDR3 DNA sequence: TGTGCCAGCAGTTTCCGGGTAGATTCACCCCTCCACTTT.

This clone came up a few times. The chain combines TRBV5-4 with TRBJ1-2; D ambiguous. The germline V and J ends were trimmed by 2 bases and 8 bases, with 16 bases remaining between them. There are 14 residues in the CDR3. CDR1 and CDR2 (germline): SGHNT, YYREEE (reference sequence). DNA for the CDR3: TGTGCCAGCAGCTTCGGAACTTACCGCGGGGGCTACACCTTC. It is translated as CASSFGTYRGGYTF.